The entry below gives a single T cell receptor (beta chain) sequence along with its context. Its antigen is not known. This entry belongs to a study of shared clonotypes between healthy human individuals. The study, taken as a whole, reports: Across subsets, estimated richness was generally greater for naive than for memory populations.

After removal of 4 bases from V and 5 bases from J, the junction contained 5 bases not matched to a gene. Germline loops: CDR1 SGHAT, CDR2 FQNNGV. The CDR3 is 16 residues long. As originally analysed: Filtering was not the same, since immunoSEQ gave junction-only sequences without quality scores. The protocol was immunoSEQ multiplex PCR, while the TCRdb copy is restricted to in-frame clones and leaves out a portion. That table furnishes V, J and clone size, whereas the DNA furnished D and trimming. Of some 790,000 clones in the sample, over 60% were seen once. This TCR came from a woman in her twenties or thirties in good health. The chain couples TRBV11-2 to TRBJ2-5; 15 positions match TRBD2. Sequenced sample: memory CD4+ T cells sorted from blood. Subset in this sample: CD45RA-negative fraction. This chain's CDR3 is CASSSGLAGGQETQYF. CDR3 DNA sequence: TGTGCCAGCAGCTCGGGACTAGCGGGAGGTCAGGAGACCCAGTACTTC.